This TCR beta chain was retrieved from a study of T cell repertoires in cytomegalovirus infection. This clonotype appeared many times. The antigen remains unidentified. The V and J ends lost 1 base and 4 bases respectively, with 13 bases between them. Germline values: CDR1 SGHTA, CDR2 FQGNSA. CDR3 length: 16 amino acids. TCRdb reprocessed the reads via MiXCR and lists one record per CDR3 protein. The table lists 250,000 to 300,000 distinct CDR3 sequences, under 25% of them singletons. This sequence was found in a human donor in good health (CMV status not recorded). Some clones in this sample may be carry-over from other donors' samples. The rearrangement uses TRBV7-2 and TRBJ2-2; D might be TRBD2 (6 bases). Sequencing used cultured PBMCs, obtained from culture after CMV antigen stimulation. The DNA of the CDR3 is TGTGCCAGCAGCTTAGTACCGGGAGCGCTCACCGGGGAGCTGTTTTTT. This translates into CASSLVPGALTGELFF.